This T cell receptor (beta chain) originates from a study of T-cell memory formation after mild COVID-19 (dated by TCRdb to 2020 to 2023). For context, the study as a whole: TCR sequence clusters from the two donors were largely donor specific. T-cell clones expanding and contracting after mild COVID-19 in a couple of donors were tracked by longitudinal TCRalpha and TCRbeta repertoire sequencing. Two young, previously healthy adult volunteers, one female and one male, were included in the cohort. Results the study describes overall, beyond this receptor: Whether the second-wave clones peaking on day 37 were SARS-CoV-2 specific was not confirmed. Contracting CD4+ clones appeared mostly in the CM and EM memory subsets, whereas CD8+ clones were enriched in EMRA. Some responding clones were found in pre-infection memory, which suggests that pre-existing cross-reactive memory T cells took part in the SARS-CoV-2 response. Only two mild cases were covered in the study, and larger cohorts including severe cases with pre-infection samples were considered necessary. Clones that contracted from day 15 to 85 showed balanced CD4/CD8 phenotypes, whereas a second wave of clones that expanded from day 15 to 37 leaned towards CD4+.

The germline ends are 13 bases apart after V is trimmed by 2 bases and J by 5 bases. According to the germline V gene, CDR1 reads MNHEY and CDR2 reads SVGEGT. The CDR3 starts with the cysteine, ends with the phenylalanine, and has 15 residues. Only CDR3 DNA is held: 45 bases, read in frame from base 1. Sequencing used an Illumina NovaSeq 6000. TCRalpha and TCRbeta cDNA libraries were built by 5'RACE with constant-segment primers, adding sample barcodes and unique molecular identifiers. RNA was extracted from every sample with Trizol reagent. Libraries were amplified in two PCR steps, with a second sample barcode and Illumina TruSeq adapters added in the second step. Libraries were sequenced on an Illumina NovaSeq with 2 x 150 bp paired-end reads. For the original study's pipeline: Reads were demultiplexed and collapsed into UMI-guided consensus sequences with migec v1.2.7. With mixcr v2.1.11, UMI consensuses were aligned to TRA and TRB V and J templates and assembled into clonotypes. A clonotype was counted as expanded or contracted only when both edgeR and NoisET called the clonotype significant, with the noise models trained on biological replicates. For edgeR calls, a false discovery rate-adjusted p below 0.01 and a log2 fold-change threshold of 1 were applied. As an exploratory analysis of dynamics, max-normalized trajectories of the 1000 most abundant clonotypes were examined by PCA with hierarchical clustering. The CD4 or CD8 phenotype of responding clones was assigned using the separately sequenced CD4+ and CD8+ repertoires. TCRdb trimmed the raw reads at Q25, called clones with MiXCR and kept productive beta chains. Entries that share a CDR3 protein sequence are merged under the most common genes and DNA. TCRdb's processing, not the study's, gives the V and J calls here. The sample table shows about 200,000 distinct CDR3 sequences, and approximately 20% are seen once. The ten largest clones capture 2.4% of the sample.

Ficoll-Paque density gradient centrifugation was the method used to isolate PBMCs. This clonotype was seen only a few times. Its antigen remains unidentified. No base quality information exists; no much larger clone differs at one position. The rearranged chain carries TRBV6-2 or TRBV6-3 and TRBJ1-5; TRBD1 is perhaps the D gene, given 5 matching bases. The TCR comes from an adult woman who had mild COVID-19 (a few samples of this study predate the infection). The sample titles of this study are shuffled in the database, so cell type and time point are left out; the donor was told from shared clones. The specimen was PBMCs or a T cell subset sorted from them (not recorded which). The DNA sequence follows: TGTGCCAGCAGTTACCGGGCCGGGGCCTATCAGCCCCAGCATTTT. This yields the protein CASSYRAGAYQPQHF.